This T cell receptor (beta chain) is drawn from a study of blood T cell repertoires in COVID-19. Study-wide background: Sites in the United States, Italy and Spain provided acute and convalescent COVID-19 samples. From T cells, B-cell-depleted T cells, or PBMCs came the material, which was cDNA or gDNA.

Sequenced by immunoSEQ multiplex PCR; TCRdb stores in-frame clones only, minus some. The table lists roughly 200,000 clones, more than 75% of them singletons. The CDR3 length is 13 residues. Looked up from germline, CDR1 is LNHDA and CDR2 is SQIVND (reference sequence). Trimming took 1 base from V and 6 from J, leaving 9 bases between them. The sample taken for sequencing was peripheral blood. The V and J genes are TRBV19 and TRBJ1-1; weak D call: TRBD1 (5 bases). The receptor was derived from a woman aged 45 to 65 with active or convalescent COVID-19. The CDR3 nucleotides are TGTGCCAGTAGTATAGTTAGGGGCGCTGAAGCTTTCTTT. Protein: CASSIVRGAEAFF.